A selection of T cell receptor beta chains follows, all from one sample in a study of identical twins. One entry per CDR3 protein, called by TCRdb with MiXCR from the 5' RACE reads. Of 420,000 or so distinct CDR3 sequences in the sample, around 20% were seen once. Sequenced input: naive T cells sorted from blood. These receptors were taken from a man in his fifties or sixties in good health. The CDR3 runs from the conserved cysteine through the conserved F or W. The D gene is left open where the match is weak. Only some rows state a clone size, as once, few, many or a class for expanded clones.

V gene	J gene	D gene	clone size	CDR3 DNA	CDR3 protein
TRBV5-1	TRBJ2-6	TRBD1	many	TGCGCCAGCAGTAGACAGGGGGCGGCTGGGGCCAACGTCCTGACTTTC	CASSRQGAAGANVLTF
TRBV5-5	TRBJ1-6	NA	few	TGTGCCAGCAGCCCCCGGGCGGATTCACCCCTCCACTTT	CASSPRADSPLHF
TRBV5-1	TRBJ1-5	NA	NA	TGCGCCAGCAGCTTAAGGGGGGGGGATCAGCCCCAGCATTTT	CASSLRGGDQPQHF
TRBV30	TRBJ2-5	NA	NA	TGTGCCTGGAGTCGCGGGGGCACCCAAGAGACCCAGTACTTC	CAWSRGGTQETQYF
TRBV20-1	TRBJ1-3	NA	NA	TGCAGTGGAGAAGCTGGAAACACCATATATTTT	CSGEAGNTIYF
TRBV7-2	TRBJ1-2	NA	NA	TGTGCCAGCACCTTACAGGTCACAAACTATGGCTACACCTTC	CASTLQVTNYGYTF
TRBV5-6	TRBJ2-1	TRBD2	many	TGTGCCAGCAGCTTCCTAGCGGGGGGGGGGTACGGTGAGCAGTTCTTC	CASSFLAGGGYGEQFF
TRBV6-1	TRBJ1-2	NA	few	TGTGCCAGCAGCCGTTCACAGGTTCCTAACTATGGCTACACCTTC	CASSRSQVPNYGYTF
TRBV20-1	TRBJ2-7	NA	few	TGCAGTGCTAGAGTGACGAGGAGCTCCTACGAGCAGTACTTC	CSARVTRSSYEQYF
TRBV20-1	TRBJ1-1	NA	few	TGCAGTGCTACGCCTGAAGCTTTCTTT	CSATPEAFF
TRBV20-1	TRBJ2-7	TRBD2	NA	TGCAGTGCTAAAGCCTACTTGACTAGCGGGGGGGCTTACGAGCAGTACTTC	CSAKAYLTSGGAYEQYF
TRBV7-2	TRBJ2-2	TRBD2	NA	TGTGCCAGCACTAGGATGGGACTAGCCGGGGAGCTGTTTTTT	CASTRMGLAGELFF
TRBV6-5	TRBJ1-4	NA	few	TGTGCCAGCAGTTACCTTACCGCGTTTGGTCTTGAAAAACTGTTTTTT	CASSYLTAFGLEKLFF
TRBV4-3	TRBJ1-1	NA	few	TGCGCCAGCAGCCAAGATAGAGCAGGATCGGCTTTCTTT	CASSQDRAGSAFF
TRBV20-1	TRBJ2-7	NA	NA	TGCAGTGCTAGACAGGGGGGAGGCGAGCAGTACTTC	CSARQGGGEQYF
TRBV6-5	TRBJ2-2	NA	NA	TGTGCCAGCAGTTACCGGGGGATGGGTGCCGGGGAGCTGTTTTTT	CASSYRGMGAGELFF
TRBV7-9	TRBJ2-1	NA	many	TGTGCCAGCAGCGGTTTGCAGGGTTATGAGCAGTTCTTC	CASSGLQGYEQFF
TRBV29-1	TRBJ2-7	NA	few	TGCAGCGTTGATGGGATGGAGGGGAGGGGGTCCTACGAGCAGTACTTC	CSVDGMEGRGSYEQYF
TRBV15	TRBJ2-1	TRBD2	NA	TGTGCCACCAGCAGAGGAGGGACTAGCGGGCCCTACAATGAGCAGTTCTTC	CATSRGGTSGPYNEQFF
TRBV7-3	TRBJ1-2	NA	few	TGTGCCAGCAGCTTAAATTTGGGTTATGGCTACACCTTC	CASSLNLGYGYTF
TRBV6-1	TRBJ2-2	TRBD2	NA	TGTGCCAGCAGCATGGGACTAGCGGGAGCGTCTGGGGAGCTGTTTTTT	CASSMGLAGASGELFF